These 27 T cell receptor beta chains were sequenced from one sample in a study of patients and donors after allogeneic stem cell transplantation. TCRdb processed the RT-PCR reads anew with MiXCR; each CDR3 protein has one entry. The table shows approximately 220,000 distinct CDR3 sequences, with more than 35% occurring only once. Sequencing was performed on blood, either unsorted or a sorted T cell fraction (not recorded which). These receptors were taken from a human donor who was either an allogeneic HSCT recipient or a stem cell or donor lymphocyte infusion donor (not recorded which). It is not recorded whose cells these are; they may come from a transplant donor.

The chain recombines TRBV29-1 with TRBJ2-7, with D perhaps TRBD1 (5 bases). The germline V gene encodes CDR1 SQVTM and CDR2 ANQGSEA. CDR3 length: 12 amino acids. The germline V and J ends were trimmed by 4 bases and 5 bases, with 12 bases remaining between them. CDR3 nucleotides: TGCAGCGTTGTTGCTAGGGGCCACGAGCAGTACTTC. It yields the protein CSVVARGHEQYF.

Only a few counts were recorded for this clonotype. This CDR3 reads CASSRHDSNQPQHF. The CDR3 DNA reads as TGTGCCAGCAGCAGACACGATAGCAATCAGCCCCAGCATTTT. The chain has TRBV6-6 and TRBJ1-5, with unresolved D. The V end was cut by 6 bases, the J end by 0 bases, with 9 bases between. The CDR3 is 14 amino acids. Germline V gene data show CDR1 as MNHNY and CDR2 as SVGAGI (reference sequence).

This chain connects TRBV20-1 to TRBJ1-5; the D is unclear. V lost 5 bases to trimming and J lost 1 base, with 12 bases between them. The CDR3 is 14 residues long. Germline V gene data show CDR1 as DFQATT and CDR2 as SNEGSKA (reference sequence). The CDR3 reads CSAPKSTSNQPQHF. The CDR3 region has the DNA TGCAGTGCTCCTAAATCAACGAGCAATCAGCCCCAGCATTTT.

The V and J genes are TRBV6-1 and TRBJ2-7, with 8 bases aligning to TRBD2. Unmatched junction bases numbered 10, after V lost 1 base and J lost 2 bases. Germline V gives CDR1 MNHNS, CDR2 SASEGT. CDR3 length: 17 amino acids. CDR3 nucleotides: TGTGCCAGCAGTGAAGGTTATACGGGGGGGGCGGCCTACGAGCAGTACTTC. It specifies CASSEGYTGGAAYEQYF.

The chain carries TRBV5-1 and TRBJ1-1; 7 bases map to TRBD1. J gave up 3 bases and V 1 base, and 9 bases lay outside the gene matches. The CDR3 is 16 amino acids. Germline CDR1 is SGHRS and CDR2 is YFSETQ. CDR3 residues: CASSLSRGLPDTEAFF. The CDR3 nucleotides are TGCGCCAGCAGCTTGAGTAGGGGGCTCCCGGACACTGAAGCTTTCTTT.

This clonotype showed up just a few times. This rearrangement joins TRBV6-1 to TRBJ1-1, with D perhaps TRBD1 (5 bases). Germline V gene data show CDR1 as MNHNS and CDR2 as SASEGT. V was clipped by 5 bases and J by 10 bases, with 23 bases between them. The CDR3 runs 15 residues. In DNA, the CDR3 is TGTGCCAGCAGTCTTGTTGGAGGTCCAGGACACTCAGCTTTCTTT. It translates to CASSLVGGPGHSAFF.

This clonotype has a single count. J is TRBJ1-5 and V is TRBV20-1; D ambiguous. The CDR3 is 14 amino acids. Germline V lookup: CDR1 DFQATT, CDR2 SNEGSKA (reference sequence). Between the trimmed V and J ends, which lost 5 bases and 0 bases, there was a span of 11 bases. The CDR3 sequence is CSAFQRYSNQPQHF. CDR3 nucleotides: TGCAGTGCTTTCCAGAGATATAGCAATCAGCCCCAGCATTTT.

This clonotype occurred a few times. The J gene is TRBJ1-5, the V gene TRBV5-5; TRBD1 matches 7 bases. The trim removed 3 bases at V and 4 bases at J, leaving 7 bases unmatched. CDR1 is SGHKS and CDR2 is YYEKEE in the germline V gene (reference sequence). This CDR3 contains 15 residues. The CDR3 region has the DNA TGTGCCAGCAGCTCGGGTTACAGGGGAAATCAGCCCCAGCATTTT. It is translated as CASSSGYRGNQPQHF.

The rearrangement links TRBV9 to TRBJ1-1, with a possible D match to TRBD1 (5 bases). The CDR3 has 16 amino acids. Germline V CDR1 and CDR2: SGDLS, YYNGEE. Trimming took 4 bases from V and 0 from J, leaving 16 bases between them. CDR3 region: CASSPGGAALNTEAFF. The CDR3 DNA reads as TGTGCCAGCAGCCCCGGTGGGGCAGCTTTGAACACTGAAGCTTTCTTT.

This clonotype has only a few counts. The genes are TRBV5-1 and TRBJ2-3; D may correspond to TRBD1 or TRBD2 (5 bases each). V was clipped by 4 bases and J by 2 bases, with 14 bases between them. Looked up from germline, CDR1 is SGHRS and CDR2 is YFSETQ. The CDR3 is 15 residues long. Written as DNA, the CDR3 is TGCGCCAGCAGCCCTTTTCGAGGGGACACAGATACGCAGTATTTT. Translation: CASSPFRGDTDTQYF.

This chain links TRBV4-1 with TRBJ1-5; D remains ambiguous. Trimming cost V 3 bases and J 6 bases, with 12 bases left between them. This CDR3 region has 14 residues. CDR1 is MGHRA, CDR2 YSYEKL, per germline. CDR3 nucleotides: TGCGCCAGCAGCCACGGACTGGGAGGTCAGCCCCAGCATTTT. Translation gives CASSHGLGGQPQHF.

This clonotype was counted only a few times. The genes are TRBV9 and TRBJ2-1, with 10 bases that match TRBD1. CDR1 is SGDLS and CDR2 is YYNGEE in the germline V gene. With 0 bases clipped from V and 6 bases from J, the junction kept 9 bases outside the gene matches. The CDR3 extends over 17 amino acids. CDR3 coding DNA: TGTGCCAGCAGCGTAGAATTATGGGGGACAGGGGCCAATGAGCAGTTCTTC. This sequence encodes CASSVELWGTGANEQFF.

The chain carries TRBV5-6 and TRBJ2-7; weak D call: TRBD1 (6 bases). Trimming removed 2 bases at V and 2 bases at J, with 11 bases between. The CDR3 spans 14 residues. The germline V gene has CDR1 SGHDT and CDR2 YYEEEE. CDR3 loop: CASSLVGQTYEQYF. CDR3 in DNA: TGTGCCAGCAGCTTAGTAGGACAGACCTACGAGCAGTACTTC. Supplemented by reference TRBV5-6 and TRBJ2-7, the full variable domain reads DAGVTQSPTHLIKTRGQQVTLRCSPKSGHDTVSWYQQALGQGPQFIFQYYEEEERQRGNFPDRFSGHQFPNYSSELNVNALLLGDSALYLCASSLVGQTYEQYFGPGTRLTVT.

In DNA, the CDR3 is TGTGCCAGCAGCCAAGATGGACAAAGGGCAGGGAGTGGCTACACCTTC. It yields the protein CASSQDGQRAGSGYTF. This sequence joins TRBV3-1 and TRBJ1-2, with D tentatively TRBD1 (5 bases). CDR3 length equals 16 residues. Trimming took off 0 bases at V and 7 bases at J, with 18 bases between the two ends. The germline gives CDR1 LGHDT, CDR2 YNNKEL (reference sequence). Based on the CDR3 plus reference TRBV3-1 and TRBJ1-2, the full variable domain is DTAVSQTPKYLVTQMGNDKSIKCEQNLGHDTMYWYKQDSKKFLKIMFSYNNKELIINETVPNRFSPKSPDKAHLNLHINSLELGDSAVYFCASSQDGQRAGSGYTFGSGTRLTVV.

Written as DNA, the CDR3 is TGTGCCAGCAGTGTCAGCCCGGGGGGGCGGAGCACAGATACGCAGTATTTT. It specifies CASSVSPGGRSTDTQYF. The J gene is TRBJ2-3, the V gene TRBV2, with 8 bases that match TRBD2. Germline V gene lookup returns CDR1 SNHLY and CDR2 FYNNEI. CDR3 length: 17 amino acids. The ends lost 4 bases at V and 0 bases at J; junction bases unmatched: 9.

The chain has TRBV5-1 and TRBJ1-2; TRBD1 agrees at 7 bases. In germline, CDR1 is SGHRS, CDR2 YFSETQ. V dropped 2 bases and J dropped 7; count of bases not matched to a gene: 20. The CDR3 has 18 residues. This CDR3 is CASSFFPLAETGSGGYTF. In DNA, the CDR3 is TGCGCCAGCAGCTTTTTCCCCCTAGCCGAGACAGGGTCGGGTGGCTACACCTTC.

The chain joins TRBV7-2 to TRBJ2-2, with no clear D. V was clipped by 4 bases and J by 8 bases, with 11 bases between them. The CDR3 covers 13 residues. The germline CDR1 and CDR2 sequences are SGHTA and FQGNSA. CDR3 residues: CASSSPPSGELFF. CDR3 nucleotide sequence: TGTGCCAGCAGCTCTCCTCCGAGTGGGGAGCTGTTTTTT. Looking up the rest from reference TRBV7-2 and TRBJ2-2 gives the full variable domain: GAGVSQSPSNKVTEKGKDVELRCDPISGHTALYWYRQSLGQGLEFLIYFQGNSAPDKSGLPSDRFSAERTGGSVSTLTIQRTQQEDSAVYLCASSSPPSGELFFGEGSRLTVL.

This clonotype has ten or more counts. The chain combines TRBV12-3 or TRBV12-4 with TRBJ2-7, with 8 bases identical to TRBD1. The junction had 6 bases not matched to a gene; V was cut back by 6 bases and J by 2 bases. This CDR3 contains 14 residues. The CDR3 bases are TGTGCCAGCAGGGACAGGGACAATCCCTACGAGCAGTACTTC. This gives the protein CASRDRDNPYEQYF.

The chain carries TRBV4-1 and TRBJ1-6; D is uncertain. The CDR3 is 15 residues long. Germline V gives CDR1 MGHRA, CDR2 YSYEKL. The V and J ends lost 0 bases and 10 bases respectively, with 13 bases between them. CDR3 region: CASSQDRRSGSPLHF. The CDR3 bases are TGCGCCAGCAGCCAAGATCGAAGGAGCGGGTCACCCCTCCACTTT.

This clonotype was observed a handful of times. The J gene is TRBJ2-7, the V gene TRBV5-1, with D possibly matching TRBD1 (6 bases). CDR1 SGHRS and CDR2 YFSETQ come from the germline V gene. CDR3 length equals 15 residues. Trimming took 4 bases from V and 3 from J, leaving 17 bases between them. The CDR3 loop is CASSGGQTPFYEQYF. CDR3 DNA sequence: TGCGCCAGCAGCGGCGGACAGACGCCGTTCTACGAGCAGTACTTC.

This clonotype was detected only a few times. The chain joins TRBV7-2 to TRBJ2-3; no clear D gene. Germline V lookup: CDR1 SGHTA, CDR2 FQGNSA. This CDR3 comprises 12 residues. The V end lost 5 bases, the J end lost 2 bases, and 5 bases lay between the germline ends. The CDR3 spells CASSPFTDTQYF. The CDR3 DNA reads TGTGCCAGCAGCCCCTTCACAGATACGCAGTATTTT.

The chain is built from TRBV5-1 and TRBJ2-7; 7 bases match TRBD2. The V gene end was trimmed by 3 bases and the J gene end by 4 bases; junction bases not matched to a gene: 7. This CDR3 has 14 residues. Germline V CDR1 and CDR2: SGHRS, YFSETQ. CDR3: CASSSTGGGYEQYF. The CDR3 DNA follows: TGCGCCAGCAGCTCCACGGGAGGAGGTTACGAGCAGTACTTC.

This clonotype was observed a few times. The chain employs TRBV9 and TRBJ2-3; D possibly corresponds to TRBD1 (6 bases). The CDR3 contains 17 residues. The V gene lost 4 bases and the J gene lost 1 base, with 19 bases spanning the gap. CDR1 and CDR2 from the germline V gene are SGDLS and YYNGEE. CDR3 sequence (DNA): TGTGCCAGCAGCCGACAGGTGGAGGAGAAGGGCACAGATACGCAGTATTTT. Translation gives CASSRQVEEKGTDTQYF.

The CDR3 coding sequence is TGCAGTGCTTTTTGGGAGCGGGGGGCCCCCAATGAGCAGTTCTTC. Encoded protein: CSAFWERGAPNEQFF. The V gene is TRBV20-1, the J gene TRBJ2-1, with 9 bases fitting TRBD2. The CDR3 covers 15 residues. J gave up 6 bases and V 5 bases, and 11 bases lay outside the gene matches. The germline gives CDR1 DFQATT, CDR2 SNEGSKA (reference sequence).

The chain carries TRBV2 and TRBJ2-1; D might be TRBD2 (6 bases). Germline CDR1 reads SNHLY; CDR2 reads FYNNEI. The CDR3 loop spans 16 amino acids. The V and J ends lost 6 bases and 7 bases respectively, with 22 bases between them. The chain's CDR3 is CASSRPAEGYRNEQFF. CDR3 nucleotide sequence: TGTGCCAGCAGCCGTCCTGCGGAGGGTTATAGGAATGAGCAGTTCTTC.

This clonotype showed up just a few times. For the CDR3, the DNA is TGTGCCAGCAGTTGGGAGGGACAGGGGGCCGGGAACACTGAAGCTTTCTTT. It codes for CASSWEGQGAGNTEAFF. This chain uses TRBV6-2 or TRBV6-3 with TRBJ1-1; 12 nucleotides agree with TRBD1. The CDR3 extends over 17 amino acids. Germline assignment: CDR1 MNHEY and CDR2 SVGEGT. The J segment lost 1 base and the V segment lost 4 bases, leaving 7 bases of the junction unmatched.

This chain links TRBV28 with TRBJ1-6; D is unclear. The CDR3 is 15 amino acids. The V gene lost 2 bases and the J gene lost 10 bases, with 15 bases spanning the gap. Looked up from germline, CDR1 is MDHEN and CDR2 is SYDVKM. CDR3 DNA: TGTGCCAGCAGTTTAGCAGGATGGACTCCATCACCCCTCCACTTT. The encoded protein is CASSLAGWTPSPLHF.